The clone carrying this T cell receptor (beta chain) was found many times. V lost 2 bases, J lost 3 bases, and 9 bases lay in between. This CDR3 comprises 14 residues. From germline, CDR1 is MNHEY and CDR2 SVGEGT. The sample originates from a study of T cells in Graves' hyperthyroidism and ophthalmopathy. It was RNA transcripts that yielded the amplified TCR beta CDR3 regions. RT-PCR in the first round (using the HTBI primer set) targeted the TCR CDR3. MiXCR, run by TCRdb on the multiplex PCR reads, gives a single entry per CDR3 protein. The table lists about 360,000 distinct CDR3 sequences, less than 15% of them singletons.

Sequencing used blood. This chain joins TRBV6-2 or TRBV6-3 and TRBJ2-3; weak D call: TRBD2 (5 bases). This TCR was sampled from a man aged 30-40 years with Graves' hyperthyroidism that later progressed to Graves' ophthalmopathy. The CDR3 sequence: CASSYRGPTDTQYF. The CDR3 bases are TGTGCCAGCAGTTACCGGGGTCCGACAGATACGCAGTATTTT.